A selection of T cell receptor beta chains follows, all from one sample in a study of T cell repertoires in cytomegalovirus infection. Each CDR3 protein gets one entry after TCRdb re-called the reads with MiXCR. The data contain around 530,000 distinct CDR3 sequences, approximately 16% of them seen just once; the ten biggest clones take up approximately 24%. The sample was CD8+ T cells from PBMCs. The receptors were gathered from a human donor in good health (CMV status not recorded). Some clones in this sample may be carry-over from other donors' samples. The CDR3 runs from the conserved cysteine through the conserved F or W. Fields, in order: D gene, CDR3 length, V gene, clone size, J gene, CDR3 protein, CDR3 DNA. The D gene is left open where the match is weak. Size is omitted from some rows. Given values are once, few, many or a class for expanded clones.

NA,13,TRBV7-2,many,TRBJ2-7,CASSPGRNYEQYF,TGTGCCAGCAGCCCCGGGAGAAACTACGAGCAGTACTTC
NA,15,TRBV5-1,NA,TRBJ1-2,CASSYRDSTNYGYTF,TGCGCCAGCAGTTATCGGGACTCTACTAACTATGGCTACACCTTC
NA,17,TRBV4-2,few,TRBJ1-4,CASSQEPPMQTNEKLFF,TGTGCCAGCAGCCAAGAGCCCCCCATGCAAACTAATGAAAAACTGTTTTTT
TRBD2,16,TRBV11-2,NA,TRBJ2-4,CASSSFPGGSGNIQYF,TGTGCCAGCAGCTCCTTCCCGGGGGGATCCGGAAACATTCAGTACTTC
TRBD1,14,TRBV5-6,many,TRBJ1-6,CASSFGTGNSPLHF,TGTGCCAGCAGCTTCGGGACAGGGAATTCACCCCTCCACTTT
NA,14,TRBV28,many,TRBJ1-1,CASSLFWEVKTAFF,TGTGCCAGCAGTTTATTCTGGGAGGTAAAGACGGCTTTCTTT
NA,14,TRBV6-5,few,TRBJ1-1,CASRRPGKSTEAFF,TGTGCCAGCAGGCGACCCGGTAAGAGCACTGAAGCTTTCTTT
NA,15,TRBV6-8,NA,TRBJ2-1,CASSYSRSLGNEQFF,TGTGCCAGCAGTTACTCGAGGTCCCTCGGAAATGAGCAGTTCTTC
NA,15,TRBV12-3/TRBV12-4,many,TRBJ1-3,CASSASGYSGNTIYF,TGTGCCAGCAGTGCCTCAGGATACTCTGGAAACACCATATATTTT
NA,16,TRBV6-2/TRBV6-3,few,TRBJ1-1,CASSILDHVLGTEAFF,TGTGCCAGCAGCATTCTCGATCACGTCCTAGGCACTGAAGCTTTCTTT
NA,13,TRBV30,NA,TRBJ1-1,CAWTPTVNTEAFF,TGTGCCTGGACCCCGACAGTGAACACTGAAGCTTTCTTT
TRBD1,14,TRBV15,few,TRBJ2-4,CATALDRDRNIQYF,TGTGCCACCGCCTTGGATCGGGACAGAAACATTCAGTACTTC
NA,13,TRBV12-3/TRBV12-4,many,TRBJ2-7,CASSFGPGREQYF,TGTGCCAGCAGTTTCGGCCCAGGGCGGGAGCAGTACTTC
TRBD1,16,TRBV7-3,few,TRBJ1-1,CASSLGTGVMNTEAFF,TGTGCCAGCAGCTTAGGGACAGGGGTAATGAACACTGAAGCTTTCTTT
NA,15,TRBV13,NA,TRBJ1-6,CASSLAAVGLSPLHF,TGTGCCAGCAGCTTAGCCGCAGTGGGTTTATCACCCCTCCACTTT
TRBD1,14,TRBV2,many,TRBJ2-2,CAGSGGVNTGELFF,TGTGCCGGCTCAGGGGGAGTGAACACCGGGGAGCTGTTTTTT
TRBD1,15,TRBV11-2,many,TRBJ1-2,CASSSPGQPRYGYTF,TGTGCCAGCAGCTCGCCGGGACAGCCCCGCTATGGCTACACCTTC
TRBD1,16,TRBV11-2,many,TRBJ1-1,CASSFWTGGGNTEAFF,TGTGCCAGCAGCTTTTGGACAGGGGGGGGGAACACTGAAGCTTTCTTT
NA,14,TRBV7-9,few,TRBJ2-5,CASSQVVSQETQYF,TGTGCCAGCAGCCAGGTCGTAAGCCAAGAGACCCAGTACTTC
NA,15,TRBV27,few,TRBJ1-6,CASSPLNSYNSPLHF,TGTGCCAGCAGTCCCCTCAACTCCTATAATTCACCCCTCCACTTT
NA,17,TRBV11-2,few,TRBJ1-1,CASSLWERQTLNTEAFF,TGTGCCAGCAGCTTATGGGAGCGACAGACTTTGAACACTGAAGCTTTCTTT
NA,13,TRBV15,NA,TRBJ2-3,CATSRGRPDTQYF,TGTGCCACCAGCAGAGGCCGCCCAGATACGCAGTATTTT
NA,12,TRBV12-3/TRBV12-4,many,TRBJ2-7,CAPPVADYEQYF,TGTGCCCCTCCAGTAGCGGACTACGAGCAGTACTTC
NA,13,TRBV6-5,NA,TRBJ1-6,CASRPLTGSPLHF,TGTGCCAGCAGACCCTTGACAGGCTCACCCCTCCACTTT
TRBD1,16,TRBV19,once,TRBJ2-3,CASSIRKGQGMDTQYF,TGTGCCAGTAGTATAAGAAAGGGACAGGGAATGGATACGCAGTATTTT
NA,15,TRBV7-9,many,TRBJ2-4,CASSYVGAGKNIQYF,TGTGCCAGCAGCTATGTGGGGGCCGGGAAAAACATTCAGTACTTC
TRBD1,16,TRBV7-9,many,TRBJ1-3,CASSLDDRDSGNTIYF,TGTGCCAGCAGCTTAGATGACAGGGACTCTGGAAACACCATATATTTT
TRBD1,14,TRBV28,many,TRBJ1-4,CASSLDRATEKLFF,TGTGCCAGCAGTTTGGACAGGGCAACGGAAAAACTGTTTTTT
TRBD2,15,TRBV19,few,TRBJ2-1,CASSIAGLGVNEQFF,TGTGCCAGTAGTATCGCGGGACTAGGGGTCAATGAGCAGTTCTTC
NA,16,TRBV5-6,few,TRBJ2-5,CASVGTQEVIPETQYF,TGTGCCAGCGTCGGGACCCAGGAGGTTATTCCGGAGACCCAGTACTTC
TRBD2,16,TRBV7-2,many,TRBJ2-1,CASSVRLAGGEDEQFF,TGTGCCAGCAGCGTAAGACTAGCGGGGGGGGAGGATGAGCAGTTCTTC
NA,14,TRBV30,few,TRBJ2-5,CAWRGIVTGKTQYF,TGTGCCTGGAGAGGGATTGTGACGGGAAAGACCCAGTACTTC
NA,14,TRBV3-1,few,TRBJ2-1,CASSQEYRGNEQFF,TGTGCCAGCAGCCAAGAATATCGCGGCAATGAGCAGTTCTTC
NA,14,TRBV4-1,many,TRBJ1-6,CASSQRGADSPLHF,TGCGCCAGCAGCCAACGGGGGGCTGATTCACCCCTCCACTTT
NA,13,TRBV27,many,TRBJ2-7,CASSSYSISEQYF,TGTGCCAGCAGTTCGTATAGTATTTCCGAGCAGTACTTC
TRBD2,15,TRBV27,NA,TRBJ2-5,CASSLKLAGHETQYF,TGTGCCAGCAGTTTAAAACTAGCGGGCCACGAGACCCAGTACTTC
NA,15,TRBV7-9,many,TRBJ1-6,CASSSKDSTNSPLHF,TGTGCCAGCAGCTCGAAGGACTCCACGAATTCACCCCTCCACTTT
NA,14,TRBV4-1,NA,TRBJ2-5,CASSQVRGVETQYF,TGCGCCAGCAGCCAAGTTCGGGGTGTTGAGACCCAGTACTTC
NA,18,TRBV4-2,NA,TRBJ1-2,CASSQDRGGLREIYGYTF,TGTGCCAGCAGCCAAGATAGGGGGGGATTGCGGGAGATTTATGGCTACACCTTC
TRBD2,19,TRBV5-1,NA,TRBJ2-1,CASSWFGTSGSARGNEQFF,TGCGCCAGCAGCTGGTTTGGGACTAGCGGGAGCGCACGTGGGAATGAGCAGTTCTTC
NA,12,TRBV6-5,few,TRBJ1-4,CASSGGYEKLFF,TGTGCCAGCTCGGGGGGCTATGAAAAACTGTTTTTT
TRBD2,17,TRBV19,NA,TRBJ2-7,CASSTWASGTSSYEQYF,TGTGCCAGTAGTACCTGGGCTAGCGGGACGAGCTCCTACGAGCAGTACTTC
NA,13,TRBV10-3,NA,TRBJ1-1,CAISEGGETEAFF,TGTGCCATCAGTGAGGGGGGAGAAACTGAAGCTTTCTTT
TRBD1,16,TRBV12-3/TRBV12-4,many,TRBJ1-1,CASSSRQGWGDTEAFF,TGTGCCAGCAGCTCCCGACAGGGATGGGGTGATACTGAAGCTTTCTTT
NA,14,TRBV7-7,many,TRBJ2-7,CASSLGPGSYEQYF,TGTGCTAGCAGCTTAGGACCGGGGAGCTACGAGCAGTACTTC
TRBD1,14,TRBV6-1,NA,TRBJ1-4,CASSKTGSGEKLFF,TGTGCCAGCAGCAAGACAGGGAGCGGGGAAAAACTGTTTTTT
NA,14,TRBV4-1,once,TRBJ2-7,CASSYEGAGYEQYF,TGCGCCAGCAGCTACGAGGGGGCGGGATACGAGCAGTACTTC
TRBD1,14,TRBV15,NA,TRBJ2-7,CATSRGQFAYEQYF,TGTGCCACCAGCCGGGGACAGTTTGCCTACGAGCAGTACTTC